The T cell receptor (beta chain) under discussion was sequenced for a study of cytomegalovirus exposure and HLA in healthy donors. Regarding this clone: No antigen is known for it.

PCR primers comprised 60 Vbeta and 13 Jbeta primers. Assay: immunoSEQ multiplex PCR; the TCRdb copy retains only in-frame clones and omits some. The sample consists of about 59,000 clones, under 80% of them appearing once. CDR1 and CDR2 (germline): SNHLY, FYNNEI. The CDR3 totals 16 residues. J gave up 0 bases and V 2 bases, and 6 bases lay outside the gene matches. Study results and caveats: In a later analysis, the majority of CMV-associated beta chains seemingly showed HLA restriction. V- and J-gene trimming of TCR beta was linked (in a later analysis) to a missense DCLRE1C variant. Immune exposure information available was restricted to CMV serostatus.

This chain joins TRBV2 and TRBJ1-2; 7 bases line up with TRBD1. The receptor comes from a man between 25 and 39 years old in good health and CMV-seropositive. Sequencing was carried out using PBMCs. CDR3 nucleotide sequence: TGTGCCAGCAGTGAAATGATTACAGGGGCTAACTATGGCTACACCTTC. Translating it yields CASSEMITGANYGYTF.